The rows below give T cell receptor beta chains drawn from one sample of a study of blood T cell repertoires in COVID-19. The table came from immunoSEQ multiplex PCR; TCRdb's copy has only in-frame clones and leaves some out. The data hold a few hundred thousand clones, with 86% observed a single time. The sequenced sample consisted of peripheral blood. The origin of the receptors is a young woman who had recovered from COVID-19. Both conserved end residues are part of each CDR3. The order of the fields is clone size, J gene, D gene, V gene, CDR3 DNA, CDR3 protein. The D gene is left open where the match is weak. Clone sizes are given selectively: once, few, many, or a class where the clone is expanded.

once	TRBJ2-2	.	TRBV9	TGTGCCAGCAGCGTAGGTGCCGGCCCCCGGGTCGGGGAGCTGTTTTTT	CASSVGAGPRVGELFF
.	TRBJ2-6	TRBD1	TRBV19	TGTGCCAGTAGTATAGATATTTGGACAGGGGCTGGGGCCAACGTCCTGACTTTC	CASSIDIWTGAGANVLTF
.	TRBJ1-2	TRBD1	TRBV5-6	TGTGCCAGCAGCTTAGAGGGACAGTATGGCTACACCTTC	CASSLEGQYGYTF
.	TRBJ1-2	TRBD1	TRBV5-4	TGTGCCAGGGGACAGGACTCATCCTATGGCTACACCTTC	CARGQDSSYGYTF
.	TRBJ1-1	TRBD1	TRBV4-1	TGCGCCAGCAGCCGGGACAGGGGGCGGGCTGAAGCTTTCTTT	CASSRDRGRAEAFF
.	TRBJ1-1	.	TRBV6-2/TRBV6-3	TGTGCCAGCAGTTCCGGGTCTCGGGAAGCTTTCTTT	CASSSGSREAFF
.	TRBJ1-2	TRBD1	TRBV6-5	TGTGCCAGCAGTACTCTGGACAGGCCTAACTATGGCTACACCTTC	CASSTLDRPNYGYTF
.	TRBJ2-3	TRBD1	TRBV18	TGTGCCAGCTCAAAGACAGGGCAGCCAGATACGCAGTATTTT	CASSKTGQPDTQYF
.	TRBJ2-7	.	TRBV2	TGTGCCAGCAGTGGTAGCCGGGGCAGGGGACGCGAGCAGTACTTC	CASSGSRGRGREQYF
few	TRBJ1-6	.	TRBV14	TGTGCCAGCAGCCAAGAGTGGCCTGTTTCACCCCTCCACTTT	CASSQEWPVSPLHF
.	TRBJ1-3	TRBD1	TRBV5-1	TGCGCCAGCAGCTTGCATACAGGGGACTCTGGAAACACCATATATTTT	CASSLHTGDSGNTIYF
.	TRBJ1-1	.	TRBV5-1	TGCGCCAGCAGCTTGGAGGGGATGAACACTGAAGCTTTCTTT	CASSLEGMNTEAFF
.	TRBJ1-1	.	TRBV20-1	TGCAGTGACGTCCGGACTGAAGCTTTCTTT	CSDVRTEAFF
.	TRBJ2-7	.	TRBV12-5	TGTGCTAGTGGTTTGTATGTGGAGCAGTACTTC	CASGLYVEQYF
.	TRBJ1-5	.	TRBV18	TGTGCCAGCTCACCTACGTACGCGGGGGACAATCAGCCCCAGCATTTT	CASSPTYAGDNQPQHF
.	TRBJ2-5	TRBD2	TRBV7-9	TGTGCCAGCAGTTTTGGACTAGCGGGAGGATGGGAGACCCAGTACTTC	CASSFGLAGGWETQYF
.	TRBJ1-2	.	TRBV27	TGTGCCAGCAGGCCTAGGACAGAACTCTATGGCTACACCTTC	CASRPRTELYGYTF
.	TRBJ1-1	TRBD1	TRBV5-1	TGCGCCAGCAAGGGGGCGGAGGCTGCTTTCTTT	CASKGAEAAFF
.	TRBJ2-7	.	TRBV7-2	TGTGCCAGCAGCTCGTTTCTAGCGACCTACGAGCAGTACTTC	CASSSFLATYEQYF
few	TRBJ2-5	.	TRBV5-1	TGCGCCAGCAGCTTGATATCTACGGAGACCCAGTACTTC	CASSLISTETQYF
.	TRBJ2-5	.	TRBV6-5	TGTGCCAGCAGTTACGGCTCGGGACTGACACCACGGGACCAGTACTTC	CASSYGSGLTPRDQYF
.	TRBJ1-6	TRBD1	TRBV3-1/TRBV3-2	TGTGCCAGCAGCCAGATGACGACAGGGAATTCACCCCTCCACTTT	CASSQMTTGNSPLHF
.	TRBJ2-3	.	TRBV11-3	TGTGCCAGCAGCTTGGCAGGGACAGATACGCAGTATTTT	CASSLAGTDTQYF
.	TRBJ1-1	.	TRBV2	TGTGCCAGCAGTGAAGAGGGGGGGTGGAACACTGAAGCTTTCTTT	CASSEEGGWNTEAFF
.	TRBJ2-3	TRBD2	TRBV5-1	TGCGCCAGCAGCGCTAGCGGGGGGGTCACAGATACGCAGTATTTT	CASSASGGVTDTQYF
.	TRBJ1-1	TRBD1	TRBV24-1	TGTGCCACCCAACCTGGGGGACAGATAAACACTGAAGCTTTCTTT	CATQPGGQINTEAFF
.	TRBJ1-1	.	TRBV27	TGTGCCAGCAGCTATGTCGGGTCCACTGAAGCTTTCTTT	CASSYVGSTEAFF
.	TRBJ1-4	.	TRBV5-1	TGCGCCAGCACTGGAGGGGCGAAGAATGAAAAACTGTTTTTT	CASTGGAKNEKLFF
once	TRBJ2-2	TRBD2	TRBV5-1	TGCGCCAGCAGTGTAGCGGGAGGCCCCGGGGAGCTGTTTTTT	CASSVAGGPGELFF
.	TRBJ2-2	.	TRBV1	TGCACCAGCAGCCAAGAACTGAGCGGGCCGGGCACCGGGGAGCTGTTTTTT	CTSSQELSGPGTGELFF
.	TRBJ1-3	TRBD1	TRBV24-1	TGTGCCACCAGTGTTGTATCGGGACAGGTAAACTCTGGAAACACCATATATTTT	CATSVVSGQVNSGNTIYF
.	TRBJ1-1	.	TRBV12-5	TGTGCTAGTGGTTTGGTTGACAGAGTAGCTTTCTTT	CASGLVDRVAFF
.	TRBJ2-7	.	TRBV19	TGTGCCAGTAGTATAATGGTGGGGAGCGAGCAGTACTTC	CASSIMVGSEQYF
few	TRBJ1-1	.	TRBV27	TGTGCCAGCCAGGGAATGAACACTGAAGCTTTCTTT	CASQGMNTEAFF
.	TRBJ1-1	.	TRBV10-3	TGTGCCATCAGCTTACAGGAGAACACTGAAGCTTTCTTT	CAISLQENTEAFF
once	TRBJ2-7	.	TRBV5-1	TGCGCCAGCGGTTGGGCACAGGGTCCCTACGAGCAGTACTTC	CASGWAQGPYEQYF
.	TRBJ2-2	TRBD2	TRBV6-6	TGTGCCAGCAGTTACCTAGCGGGGGACACCGGGGAGCTGTTTTTT	CASSYLAGDTGELFF
once	TRBJ2-5	.	TRBV11-3	TGTGCCAGCAGCTTAGATACTCAAGAGACCCAGTACTTC	CASSLDTQETQYF
.	TRBJ2-2	.	TRBV4-2	TGTGCCAGCAGCCAAGATATTTACACCGGGGAGCTGTTTTTT	CASSQDIYTGELFF
.	TRBJ2-2	.	TRBV19	TGTGCCAGTAGGCCCCTTCTTGGCGGGACCGGGGAGCTGTTTTTT	CASRPLLGGTGELFF
.	TRBJ2-7	TRBD2	TRBV4-2	TGTGCCAGCAGCCAGGGAACTAGCGGGGGGGCGCTCATTTCCGAGCAGTACTTC	CASSQGTSGGALISEQYF
.	TRBJ2-5	.	TRBV3-1/TRBV3-2	TGTGCCAGCAGCCGTCAGGAGACCCAGTACTTC	CASSRQETQYF
.	TRBJ2-3	TRBD2	TRBV5-4	TGTGCCAGCAGTCCGGGGACTACCGGCACAGATACGCAGTATTTT	CASSPGTTGTDTQYF
.	TRBJ2-2	.	TRBV29-1	TGCAGCGTTCGATGGGGAGCCGGGGAGCTGTTTTTT	CSVRWGAGELFF
.	TRBJ2-7	TRBD1	TRBV5-6	TGTGCCAGCAGCCAGGGACAGGTGCCCCACGAGCAGTACTTC	CASSQGQVPHEQYF
once	TRBJ2-7	.	TRBV5-1	TGCGCCAGCAGTCACGGAGGGGAGCAGTACTTC	CASSHGGEQYF
.	TRBJ1-1	TRBD1	TRBV7-2	TGTGCCAGCAGCTCGACAGGGGGCGCGAACACTGAAGCTTTCTTT	CASSSTGGANTEAFF
.	TRBJ2-7	TRBD1	TRBV6-9	TGTGCCAGCAATCAGGACAGGGGGGCGGATAGCTCCTACGAGCAGTACTTC	CASNQDRGADSSYEQYF
few	TRBJ2-7	.	TRBV10-3	TGTGCCTCGCTAGGGGGTTTCGAGTACGAGCAGTACTTC	CASLGGFEYEQYF
.	TRBJ1-1	.	TRBV4-1	TGCGCCAGCAGCCAAGATTTGGCGAACACTGAAGCTTTCTTT	CASSQDLANTEAFF
few	TRBJ2-7	TRBD1	TRBV5-1	TGCGCCAGCAGCTCACAGGGGCCCACCTACGAGCAGTACTTC	CASSSQGPTYEQYF
few	TRBJ1-6	.	TRBV10-3	TGTGCCATCATGGACGGGGGAGGTTCACCCCTCCACTTT	CAIMDGGGSPLHF
.	TRBJ1-5	.	TRBV6-6	TGTGCCAGCAGTTATCTGCCGGTGGAGCCCGGGCAGCCCCAGCATTTT	CASSYLPVEPGQPQHF
.	TRBJ2-7	.	TRBV7-2	TGTGCCAGCAGCGCGGGGGCGCTGGGGCTCTACGAGCAGTACTTC	CASSAGALGLYEQYF
.	TRBJ2-5	.	TRBV4-3	TGCGCCAGCAGCCAAGATATCCAGGGCCCCACGGCCCAGTACTTC	CASSQDIQGPTAQYF
.	TRBJ2-1	TRBD1	TRBV7-2	TGTGCCAGCAGCTTAATCGCAGGGGGCGGTGAGCAGTTCTTC	CASSLIAGGGEQFF
.	TRBJ2-2	TRBD1	TRBV19	TGTGCCAGTAGTATCCCCGCAGGGGGGAACACCGGGGAGCTGTTTTTT	CASSIPAGGNTGELFF
.	TRBJ1-3	.	TRBV10-2	TGCGCCAGCAGTGAGTCGCCGGGGTACATAGGAGACACCATATATTTT	CASSESPGYIGDTIYF